Included here is one TCR beta chain sequence, with context. Antigen specificity is unknown. Germline CDR1 reads SGHDN; CDR2 reads FVKESK. The CDR3 runs 15 residues. V was pared by 5 bases and J by 0 bases, with 4 bases of the junction left unmatched. The PCR was carried out with 60 Vbeta primers and 13 Jbeta primers. Source study methods: A follow-up analysis tallied tens of millions of unique TCR beta chains, about 10 million shared. Sequenced by immunoSEQ multiplex PCR; TCRdb stores in-frame clones only, minus some. Clonal size and the V and J genes are those of that table, whereas D and trimming came from the DNA. The table records 150,000 to 200,000 clones, about four fifths of them present only once. The donors gave bone marrow, and they were healthy. The sample originates from a study of cytomegalovirus exposure and HLA in healthy donors. Study-level findings and limits: Most sequenced TCRs were rare (though some public TCRs occurred in many donors). Through in vitro validation, a few CMV-associated chains were shown to be specific for CMV antigens.

The chain links TRBV14 to TRBJ2-1; 7 nucleotides agree with TRBD2. The sequence derives from a woman in her forties in good health and CMV-seronegative. Sequencing was performed on PBMCs. DNA for the CDR3: TGTGCCAGCAGCAAACTAGCGACCTCCTACAATGAGCAGTTCTTC. It codes for CASSKLATSYNEQFF.